Below, 16 T cell receptor beta chains from the same sample are listed, as sequenced in a study of blood T cell repertoires in COVID-19. Here immunoSEQ multiplex PCR was the method, and the copy in TCRdb shows in-frame clones only, minus some. The table includes 65,000 to 80,000 clones, around 87% detected once. The specimen sequenced was peripheral blood. Receptor source: a man aged 45-65 years with active COVID-19.

The V call is TRBV10-1, the J call TRBJ2-3, with D possibly matching TRBD1 (5 bases). CDR1 WNHNN and CDR2 SYGVQD come from the germline V gene (reference sequence). Between the trimmed V and J ends, which lost 6 bases and 5 bases, there was a span of 15 bases. The CDR3 extends over 14 amino acids. This CDR3 is CASRFGRVGDTQYF. The CDR3 nucleotides are TGCGCCAGCAGATTCGGCAGGGTGGGAGATACGCAGTATTTT.

There are a few counts of this clone. One junction end disagrees with the germline gene, perhaps due to a read error. This chain joins TRBV7-7 and TRBJ2-2; 12 nucleotides match TRBD2. The V gene's germline CDR1 is SSHAT and CDR2 FNYEAQ (reference sequence). The CDR3 totals 15 residues. As DNA, the CDR3 is TGTGCCAGCAGCCTAGCGGGAGGGTACACCGGGGAGCTGTTTTTT. Its translation: CASSLAGGYTGELFF.

The chain couples TRBV30 to TRBJ1-4; a possible D gene is TRBD1 (6 bases). Deletions cut 3 bases from V and 1 base from J, with 9 bases between. The CDR3 is 14 residues long. The germline gives CDR1 GTSNPN, CDR2 SVGIG (reference sequence). The CDR3 reads CAWRGRGTNEKLFF. CDR3 nucleotides: TGTGCCTGGAGGGGCAGGGGAACTAATGAAAAACTGTTTTTT.

This CDR3 is CASRPGQGIETQYF. In DNA, the CDR3 is TGTGCCAGCAGGCCGGGACAGGGGATAGAGACCCAGTACTTC. The V call is TRBV6-5, the J call TRBJ2-5; 10 nucleotides agree with TRBD1. This CDR3 has 14 residues. CDR1 is MNHEY and CDR2 is SVGAGI in the germline V gene. The V gene end was trimmed by 6 bases and the J gene end by 4 bases; junction bases not matched to a gene: 5.

The chain combines TRBV4-1 with TRBJ2-1; tentatively, D is TRBD2 (6 bases). V was shortened by 1 base and J by 5 bases, with 18 bases between the two germline ends. The CDR3 is 17 residues long. The germline V gene has CDR1 MGHRA and CDR2 YSYEKL. In DNA, the CDR3 is TGCGCCAGCAGCCAAGCACTCGTCGGGAGTGGGAACAATGAGCAGTTCTTC. The encoded protein is CASSQALVGSGNNEQFF.

This rearrangement joins TRBV9 to TRBJ2-1, with D maybe TRBD2 (6 bases). The CDR3 loop spans 15 amino acids. Germline V CDR1 and CDR2: SGDLS, YYNGEE. V lost 4 bases and J 0 bases, leaving 11 bases between the germline ends. The CDR3 loop is CASSPVGSSYNEQFF. DNA of the CDR3: TGTGCCAGCAGCCCAGTCGGGAGCTCCTACAATGAGCAGTTCTTC.

V usage is TRBV14 and J usage is TRBJ2-7; 7 bases align to TRBD1. The germline V gene has CDR1 SGHDN and CDR2 FVKESK. CDR3 length: 14 amino acids. After removal of 1 base from V and 2 bases from J, the junction contained 2 bases not matched to a gene. DNA for the CDR3: TGTGCCAGCAGCCAAGGGGACAGAGCCTACGAGCAGTACTTC. Encoded protein: CASSQGDRAYEQYF.

The chain carries TRBV21-1 and TRBJ1-5. TRBV21-1 is deemed a pseudogene. The length of the CDR3 is 13 residues. CDR3 DNA: TGTGCCAGCAGCTTGGGGGGGGATCAGCCCCAGCATTTT. Encoded protein: CASSLGGDQPQHF.

This clone showed up just once. The chain carries TRBV28 and TRBJ1-6, with 7 bases identical to TRBD1. Germline trimming cut 1 base from V and 7 bases from J; bases unmatched to any gene: 4. Germline-derived CDR1 and CDR2 are MDHEN and SYDVKM. This CDR3 spans 15 amino acids. The CDR3 region has the DNA TGTGCCAGCAGTTTATCCCGACAGGGAAATTCACCCCTCCACTTT. Its translation: CASSLSRQGNSPLHF. Looking up the rest from reference TRBV28 and TRBJ1-6 gives the full variable domain: DVKVTQSSRYLVKRTGEKVFLECVQDMDHENMFWYRQDPGLGLRLIYFSYDVKMKEKGDIPEGYSVSREKKERFSLILESASTNQTSMYLCASSLSRQGNSPLHFGNGTRLTVT.

V gene TRBV9 combines with J gene TRBJ1-2; 8 positions agree with TRBD1. Trimming took 3 bases from V and 2 from J; bases not matched to a gene: 3. Germline CDR1 reads SGDLS; CDR2 reads YYNGEE. The CDR3 length is 14 residues. This CDR3 reads CASSERQGNYGYTF. The CDR3 region has the DNA TGTGCCAGCAGCGAAAGACAGGGGAACTATGGCTACACCTTC. Supplemented by reference TRBV9 and TRBJ1-2, the full variable domain reads DSGVTQTPKHLITATGQRVTLRCSPRSGDLSVYWYQQSLDQGLQFLIQYYNGEERAKGNILERFSAQQFPDLHSELNLSSLELGDSALYFCASSERQGNYGYTFGSGTRLTVV.

This clone was counted only a few times. V usage is TRBV6-1 and J usage is TRBJ2-7, with no clear D. The germline V gene encodes CDR1 MNHNS and CDR2 SASEGT. The V gene lost 1 base and the J gene lost 1 base, with 8 bases spanning the gap. There are 14 residues in the CDR3. The CDR3 loop is CASSEEPRSYEQYF. Written as DNA, the CDR3 is TGTGCCAGCAGTGAAGAGCCCAGGTCCTACGAGCAGTACTTC.

This chain connects TRBV6-1 to TRBJ2-5, with a tentative D call TRBD2 (5 bases). Deletions cut 0 bases from V and 6 bases from J, with 20 bases between. This CDR3 spans 17 amino acids. The germline CDR1 and CDR2 sequences are MNHNS and SASEGT. Here the CDR3 reads CASSEAPPKGGRQTQYF. The CDR3 DNA reads TGTGCCAGCAGTGAAGCTCCCCCGAAGGGTGGGAGACAGACCCAGTACTTC.

The rearrangement links TRBV2 to TRBJ2-5; D unresolved. Trimming took 7 bases from V and 1 from J, leaving 10 bases between them. The CDR3 is 13 residues long. Germline CDR1 and CDR2: SNHLY and FYNNEI. CDR3 bases: TGTGCCAGCATCTTCAACAGCCAAGAGACCCAGTACTTC. Encoded protein: CASIFNSQETQYF.

This rearrangement joins TRBV14 to TRBJ1-2; unclear D gene. Germline CDR1 is SGHDN and CDR2 is FVKESK. The V end lost 5 bases, the J end lost 6 bases, and 10 bases lay between the germline ends. CDR3 length equals 12 residues. The CDR3 reads CASSAGIDGYTF. The CDR3 coding sequence is TGTGCCAGCAGCGCGGGGATCGATGGCTACACCTTC.

The chain links TRBV18 to TRBJ1-5; 7 bases are a match to TRBD1. Germline trimming cut 3 bases from V and 7 bases from J; bases unmatched to any gene: 6. From germline, CDR1 is KGHSH and CDR2 LQKENI. The CDR3 has 14 amino acids. CDR3 residues: CASSPADRDQPQHF. CDR3 sequence (DNA): TGTGCCAGCTCACCTGCCGACAGGGACCAGCCCCAGCATTTT.

V is TRBV10-1 and J is TRBJ2-3; 8 bases map to TRBD1. J was trimmed by 1 base and V by 6 bases; bases with no gene match: 6. The CDR3 extends over 15 amino acids. Germline V gene lookup returns CDR1 WNHNN and CDR2 SYGVQD (reference sequence). CDR3 sequence: CASRYGQGGTDTQYF. The CDR3 DNA reads as TGCGCCAGCAGATACGGACAGGGAGGCACAGATACGCAGTATTTT.